A single sample gave rise to the 20 T cell receptor beta chains below, sequenced in a study of cytomegalovirus exposure and HLA in healthy donors. It was with 60 Vbeta and 13 Jbeta primers that the PCR ran. This table comes from immunoSEQ multiplex PCR, and its TCRdb copy is limited to in-frame clones, with some not included. This sample has about 130,000 clones, with roughly a tenth found just once. Sequencing input: PBMCs. These receptors were taken from a woman between 18 and 29 years old in good health and CMV-seropositive.

This chain links TRBV6-5 with TRBJ2-7; the D gene is possibly TRBD2 (5 bases). CDR1 is MNHEY and CDR2 is SVGAGI in the germline V gene. This CDR3 contains 14 residues. The V gene lost 6 bases and the J gene lost 6 bases, with 18 bases spanning the gap. CDR3 bases: TGTGCCAGCAGCTTCCGGGAAAGGGCCTGCGAGCAGTACTTC. This translates into CASSFRERACEQYF.

About this clone itself: At the DNA level, this CDR3 is encoded by other sequences in the same sample as well. The chain employs TRBV11-3 and TRBJ2-1; 10 nucleotides match TRBD1. J lost 7 bases, V lost 10 bases, and 7 bases had no gene match. Germline values: CDR1 SGHNT, CDR2 YENEEA. The CDR3 runs to 13 residues. CDR3 sequence reads: CATTRTGGNEQFF. DNA of the CDR3: TGTGCCACCACGAGGACAGGGGGAAATGAGCAGTTCTTC.

This chain uses TRBV2 with TRBJ2-3, with 13 bases fitting TRBD2. The CDR3 spans 20 residues. V gave up 3 bases and J gave up 3 bases; unmatched junction bases: 15. The germline CDR1 and CDR2 sequences are SNHLY and FYNNEI. The CDR3 loop reads CASSDDLLWTSGRGTDTQYF. The CDR3 region has the DNA TGTGCCAGCAGTGACGATCTACTTTGGACTAGCGGGAGAGGAACAGATACGCAGTATTTT.

This clone has just a few counts. The chain's CDR3 is CASSTSRGNEQYF. The CDR3 DNA reads as TGTGCCAGCAGCACGTCCCGAGGGAACGAGCAGTACTTC. The chain has TRBV7-9 and TRBJ2-7; tentatively, D is TRBD2 (5 bases). The ends were cut back, 5 bases at V and 5 bases at J, with 13 bases in the middle. CDR3 length: 13 residues. Germline V CDR1 and CDR2: SEHNR, FQNEAQ (reference sequence).

This clone was detected only a few times. In DNA form, the CDR3 reads TGTGCCAGCAGTGAATCCGCCTTATTAAGGGGGCCTGAAGCTTTCTTT. Translating gives CASSESALLRGPEAFF. This chain links TRBV25-1 with TRBJ1-1, with 7 positions matching TRBD1. The CDR3 runs 16 residues. Germline loops: CDR1 MGHDK, CDR2 SYGVNS. The junction had 11 bases not matched to a gene; V was cut back by 1 base and J by 6 bases. Together with reference TRBV25-1 and TRBJ1-1, the CDR3 gives the full variable domain: EADIYQTPRYLVIGTGKKITLECSQTMGHDKMYWYQQDPGMELHLIHYSYGVNSTEKGDLSSESTVSRIRTEHFPLTLESARPSHTSQYLCASSESALLRGPEAFFGQGTRLTVV.

The chain combines TRBV2 with TRBJ2-3; the match to TRBD2 covers 7 bases. The V gene end was trimmed by 10 bases and the J gene end by 6 bases; junction bases not matched to a gene: 10. Germline CDR1 reads SNHLY; CDR2 reads FYNNEI. The CDR3 sequence is 13 residues long. CDR3 region: CAMGSGPGDTQYF. CDR3 nucleotides: TGTGCCATGGGTAGCGGGCCGGGGGATACGCAGTATTTT.

This clone was detected a few times. V and J are TRBV2 and TRBJ2-3, with 10 bases aligning to TRBD2. Losses at the gene ends were 5 bases for V and 2 bases for J; bases not matched to a gene: 10. CDR3 length: 17 residues. Germline V lookup: CDR1 SNHLY, CDR2 FYNNEI. CDR3 residues: CASSPTQAGGPTDTQYF. CDR3 bases: TGTGCCAGCAGTCCGACCCAAGCGGGAGGGCCCACAGATACGCAGTATTTT.

This clone showed up just a few times. The V and J genes are TRBV2 and TRBJ1-6; tentatively, D is TRBD1 (6 bases). Trimming left V 8 bases short and J 7 bases short, with 12 bases between. CDR3 length equals 13 residues. In germline, CDR1 is SNHLY, CDR2 FYNNEI. In DNA, the CDR3 is TGTGCCAGCGGACAGCAAGTAAATTCACCCCTCCACTTT. Translation gives CASGQQVNSPLHF.

Worth noting for this clone: The junction departs from the called germline gene at one end, perhaps through a read error. The DNA of the CDR3 is TGTGCCAGCAGCCTGGAGCCGGGACTTGCTATCTTC. It is translated as CASSLEPGLAIF. This chain uses TRBV5-6 with TRBJ2-7, with D possibly TRBD2 on 6 matching bases. Germline CDR1 is SGHDT and CDR2 is YYEEEE. The CDR3 is made up of 12 amino acids.

V usage is TRBV28 and J usage is TRBJ2-5; tentatively, D is TRBD1 (6 bases). The V gene's germline CDR1 is MDHEN and CDR2 SYDVKM. CDR3 size: 15 residues. The germline V and J ends were trimmed by 4 bases and 4 bases, with 16 bases remaining between them. CDR3 bases: TGTGCCAGCAGTTCTCTGGGGGCTTGGGGAGAGACCCAGTACTTC. Encoded protein: CASSSLGAWGETQYF.

The genes are TRBV10-2 and TRBJ1-3, with D unresolved. Trimming removed 7 bases at V and 3 bases at J, with 10 bases between. Germline assignment: CDR1 WSHSY and CDR2 SAAADI. The CDR3 consists of 13 residues. CDR3 DNA: TGCGCCAGCACTCAGCGGGGTGGAAACACCATATATTTT. Its protein is CASTQRGGNTIYF.

This clone was recorded a few times. CDR3 loop: CASSFDPLAGNEQFF. Here the CDR3 DNA reads TGTGCCAGCAGTTTCGACCCCTTAGCGGGAAATGAGCAGTTCTTC. The chain couples TRBV5-4 to TRBJ2-1; 8 nucleotides agree with TRBD2. The CDR3 consists of 15 residues. Germline loops: CDR1 SGHNT, CDR2 YYREEE (reference sequence). Losses at the gene ends were 5 bases for V and 7 bases for J; bases not matched to a gene: 11.

This clone has just a few counts. The rearrangement uses TRBV4-1 and TRBJ1-2; tentative D call: TRBD1 (6 bases). This CDR3 contains 16 residues. With 0 bases removed from V and 3 bases from J, the gap between germline ends came to 14 bases. Germline CDR1 is MGHRA and CDR2 is YSYEKL. The CDR3 nucleotides are TGCGCCAGCAGCCAAGAGCGGACAGACACTTACTATGGCTACACCTTC. Protein product: CASSQERTDTYYGYTF.

The genes are TRBV19 and TRBJ2-5; possible D gene TRBD1, 6 bases. V shed 10 bases and J shed 1 base, with 19 bases lying between them. The germline gives CDR1 LNHDA, CDR2 SQIVND (reference sequence). The CDR3 runs to 15 residues. For the CDR3, the DNA is TGTGCCACCAGGGGCCGCACGAGGGTCCAAGAGACCCAGTACTTC. It translates to CATRGRTRVQETQYF. Looking up the rest from reference TRBV19 and TRBJ2-5 gives the full variable domain: DGGITQSPKYLFRKEGQNVTLSCEQNLNHDAMYWYRQDPGQGLRLIYYSQIVNDFQKGDIAEGYSVSREKKESFPLTVTSAQKNPTAFYLCATRGRTRVQETQYFGPGTRLLVL.

This clone came up a few times. CDR3 in DNA: TGTGCCAGCAGTGGAGGGATCCACAATGAGCAGTTCTTC. This codes for CASSGGIHNEQFF. The V call is TRBV6-4, the J call TRBJ2-1; weak D call: TRBD2 (5 bases). V was clipped by 4 bases and J by 5 bases, with 9 bases between them. Germline lookup yields CDR1 MRHNA and CDR2 SNTAGT. CDR3 length equals 13 residues.

The chain carries TRBV29-1 and TRBJ1-2; tentatively, D is TRBD1 (6 bases). The CDR3 length is 15 residues. Trimming took off 5 bases at V and 0 bases at J, with 16 bases between the two ends. The germline V gene has CDR1 SQVTM and CDR2 ANQGSEA. CDR3 loop: CSVWGGAGANYGYTF. The CDR3 region has the DNA TGCAGCGTTTGGGGGGGCGCCGGGGCTAACTATGGCTACACCTTC.

This clone was seen a handful of times. Within the sample, other DNA sequences also encode this same CDR3. The CDR3: CASSIGLANEQFF. CDR3 nucleotides: TGTGCCAGTAGTATTGGTTTGGCCAATGAGCAGTTCTTC. The chain employs TRBV19 and TRBJ2-1; unclear D gene. Trimming removed 3 bases at V and 6 bases at J, with 9 bases between. The CDR3 sequence is 13 residues long. Germline V lookup: CDR1 LNHDA, CDR2 SQIVND (reference sequence).

This clone turned up a few times. This sequence joins TRBV30 and TRBJ2-4, with D maybe TRBD1 (5 bases). Germline V gene data show CDR1 as GTSNPN and CDR2 as SVGIG (reference sequence). The V and J ends lost 0 bases and 0 bases respectively, with 6 bases between them. This CDR3 has 14 amino acids. Here the CDR3 reads CAWSVGLAKNIQYF. DNA of the CDR3: TGTGCCTGGAGTGTGGGGCTAGCCAAAAACATTCAGTACTTC.

This clone has a handful of counts. V and J are TRBV5-4 and TRBJ1-5, with 8 positions matching TRBD1. Per the germline V gene, CDR1 is SGHNT and CDR2 is YYREEE (reference sequence). J lost 6 bases, V lost 1 base, and 12 bases had no gene match. CDR3 size: 17 residues. The CDR3 region is CASSLRLGAGGRQPQHF. The CDR3 nucleotides read TGTGCCAGCAGCTTGAGACTAGGTGCAGGGGGCCGTCAGCCCCAGCATTTT.

This clone has more than one count but fewer than ten. J is TRBJ2-3 and V is TRBV9, with 8 bases aligning to TRBD2. Germline lookup yields CDR1 SGDLS and CDR2 YYNGEE. This CDR3 spans 15 amino acids. With 0 bases clipped from V and 6 bases from J, the junction kept 6 bases outside the gene matches. As DNA, the CDR3 is TGTGCCAGCAGCGTAGGGGGACTAGTTGTCGATACGCAGTATTTT. This translates into CASSVGGLVVDTQYF.